This is a list of T cell receptor beta chains from one sample in a study of Graves' ophthalmopathy and Graves' hyperthyroidism. TCRdb fed the multiplex PCR reads into MiXCR, producing one record per CDR3 protein. This table holds 660,000 or so distinct CDR3 sequences, 35% to 45% found once. Sequencing used peripheral blood. These receptors came from an adult man with Graves' ophthalmopathy. CDR3s include the opening cysteine and the closing phenylalanine or tryptophan. The order of the fields is D gene, V gene, J gene, clone size, CDR3 DNA, CDR3 protein. D genes are given only for firm matches. Expanded clones are given a class, and other clones once, few, many or no size at all.

.	TRBV19	TRBJ1-2	.	TGTGCCAGTACCACCAACACCGGGACTTTAAACTATGGCTACACCTTC	CASTTNTGTLNYGYTF
.	TRBV7-9	TRBJ1-4	many	TGTGCCAGCAGCTTAGAAGCCGGGGTCGATGAAAAACTGTTTTTT	CASSLEAGVDEKLFF
TRBD2	TRBV9	TRBJ2-7	.	TGTGCCAGCAGCGTAGTAGCTAGCGGGAGTTTGTACGAGCAGTACTTC	CASSVVASGSLYEQYF
.	TRBV15	TRBJ1-1	many	TGTGCCACCAGCAGAGGGGTGACGAACACTGAAGCTTTCTTT	CATSRGVTNTEAFF
.	TRBV29-1	TRBJ1-2	.	TGCAGCGTTGAAGGGGAGTATGGCTACACCTTC	CSVEGEYGYTF
.	TRBV7-2	TRBJ1-2	many	TGTGCCAGCAGCCCGGACGGTGGGAACTATGGCTACACCTTC	CASSPDGGNYGYTF
TRBD1	TRBV6-6	TRBJ2-7	few	TGTGCCAGCAGTTCGACAGGGTATGGTTACGAGCAGTACTTC	CASSSTGYGYEQYF
.	TRBV30	TRBJ1-4	few	TGTGCCTGGAGTGTTGGGGGTGAAAAACTGTTTTTT	CAWSVGGEKLFF
TRBD2	TRBV7-8	TRBJ2-5	many	TGTGCCAGCAGCGAGACTAGCGGGGGGTATTCCAAGACCCAGTACTTC	CASSETSGGYSKTQYF
.	TRBV27	TRBJ1-2	.	TGTGCCAGCAGGCGGACCTTGGGACATGGCTACACCTTC	CASRRTLGHGYTF
.	TRBV25-1	TRBJ1-1	.	TGTGCCAGCACCCTAGACGGGAGCACTGAAGCTTTCTTT	CASTLDGSTEAFF
.	TRBV2	TRBJ1-3	.	TGTGCCCCCAACTTGAACTCTGGAAACACCATATATTTT	CAPNLNSGNTIYF
.	TRBV15	TRBJ1-5	.	TGTGCCACCAGCAGAGAGCTCGGCCTTATTCAGCCCCAGCATTTT	CATSRELGLIQPQHF
.	TRBV4-2	TRBJ1-6	many	TGTGCCAGCAGCCAGGACCCAATAAACTCACCCCTCCACTTT	CASSQDPINSPLHF